These 31 T cell receptor beta chains were sequenced from one sample in a study of CD8 T cells in Susac syndrome. With random hexamers, 0.5 to 1 ug RNA was reverse transcribed. TCRdb ran MiXCR on the immunoSEQ multiplex PCR reads and lists one entry per CDR3 protein. The table records 350,000 to 550,000 distinct CDR3 sequences, approximately 85% of them present only once. The sequenced sample was CD8+ T cells from PBMCs. The receptors derive from a human donor with multiple sclerosis.

This chain joins TRBV15 and TRBJ1-2, with D possibly matching TRBD1 (5 bases). V lost 8 bases and J lost 3, with 34 bases in between. This CDR3 has 20 residues. CDR1 is LNHNV and CDR2 is YYDKDF in the germline V gene (reference sequence). Written as DNA, the CDR3 is TGTGCCACCCTGACGATATATGACAGTGGGGTAGTGGGATCCTACTATGGCTACACCTTC. This sequence encodes CATLTIYDSGVVGSYYGYTF.

Here the CDR3 DNA reads TGTGCCAGCAGCTTAGTTGAGACAGGGCAGGCAGATACGCAGTATTTT. It specifies CASSLVETGQADTQYF. This chain links TRBV7-2 with TRBJ2-3, with 7 bases identical to TRBD1. The CDR3 covers 16 residues. J gave up 4 bases and V 1 base, and 8 bases lay outside the gene matches. Looked up from germline, CDR1 is SGHTA and CDR2 is FQGNSA.

The chain carries TRBV6-5 and TRBJ2-7, with 7 bases matching TRBD1. The CDR3 has 15 residues. Germline trimming cut 0 bases from V and 5 bases from J; bases unmatched to any gene: 7. The germline CDR1 and CDR2 sequences are MNHEY and SVGAGI. CDR3 DNA sequence: TGTGCCAGCAGTTACTCCGAGACAGGGACCGACGAGCAGTACTTC. Translated, it gives CASSYSETGTDEQYF.

The V gene is TRBV11-2, the J gene TRBJ1-1, with D unresolved. The V end was cut by 6 bases, the J end by 6 bases, with 14 bases between. Germline V gene sequence: CDR1 SGHAT, CDR2 FQNNGV. The CDR3 length is 13 residues. The CDR3 region is CASSPGSGPEAFF. The CDR3 DNA is TGTGCCAGCAGTCCCGGGTCCGGGCCTGAAGCTTTCTTT.

The chain has TRBV19 and TRBJ1-2, with D perhaps TRBD1 (5 bases). CDR3 length equals 14 residues. Deletions cut 4 bases from V and 4 bases from J, with 13 bases between. Per germline, CDR1 LNHDA and CDR2 SQIVND (reference sequence). Here the CDR3 reads CASSKVDSPYGYTF. CDR3 nucleotides: TGTGCCAGTAGTAAAGTAGACAGCCCCTATGGCTACACCTTC. The full variable domain, in which reference TRBV19 and TRBJ1-2 provide the parts outside the CDR3, is DGGITQSPKYLFRKEGQNVTLSCEQNLNHDAMYWYRQDPGQGLRLIYYSQIVNDFQKGDIAEGYSVSREKKESFPLTVTSAQKNPTAFYLCASSKVDSPYGYTFGSGTRLTVV.

The chain carries TRBV2 and TRBJ2-6; D gene unclear. Trimming left V 3 bases short and J 2 bases short, with 8 bases between. There are 15 residues in the CDR3. The germline V gene encodes CDR1 SNHLY and CDR2 FYNNEI. The CDR3 sequence is CASSDGSPGANVLTF. CDR3 nucleotide sequence: TGTGCCAGCAGTGACGGGTCACCTGGGGCCAACGTCCTGACTTTC.

V usage is TRBV13 and J usage is TRBJ2-1, with 8 bases aligning to TRBD1. CDR3 length equals 14 residues. Germline V gene sequence: CDR1 PRHDT, CDR2 FYEKMQ (reference sequence). Trimming cost V 4 bases and J 9 bases; bases outside gene matches: 8. The CDR3 sequence: CASSSDLQGVEQFF. The CDR3 nucleotides are TGTGCCAGCAGCTCAGACCTACAGGGGGTTGAGCAGTTCTTC.

The chain joins TRBV6-5 to TRBJ2-7, with TRBD2 matching over 8 bases. CDR3 size: 15 residues. The ends lost 4 bases at V and 3 bases at J; junction bases unmatched: 8. The germline CDR1 and CDR2 sequences are MNHEY and SVGAGI. CDR3 region: CASSWGAGAHYEQYF. As DNA, the CDR3 is TGTGCCAGCAGTTGGGGAGCGGGGGCCCACTACGAGCAGTACTTC.

This rearrangement joins TRBV12-3 or TRBV12-4 to TRBJ1-1; TRBD1 matches 7 bases. The CDR3 contains 14 residues. J lost 1 base, V lost 7 bases, and 6 bases had no gene match. CDR3 protein: CASTWDSWNTEAFF. The CDR3 region has the DNA TGTGCCAGCACCTGGGACAGCTGGAACACTGAAGCTTTCTTT.

The V gene is TRBV30, the J gene TRBJ1-5; no reliable D call. V was trimmed by 0 bases and J by 8 bases, leaving 11 bases between them. The CDR3 length is 13 residues. Germline CDR1 GTSNPN, CDR2 SVGIG (reference sequence). This chain's CDR3 is CAWSVQGTEPQHF. In nucleotides, the CDR3 is TGTGCCTGGAGTGTACAAGGTACCGAGCCCCAGCATTTT.

This chain uses TRBV4-1 with TRBJ2-1, with D hard to call. The ends were cut back, 1 base at V and 9 bases at J, with 16 bases in the middle. This CDR3 contains 15 residues. From germline, CDR1 is MGHRA and CDR2 YSYEKL. CDR3 protein: CASSQVVSAPGEQFF. In DNA form, the CDR3 reads TGCGCCAGCAGCCAAGTAGTATCGGCACCTGGTGAGCAGTTCTTC.

The chain is built from TRBV6-5 and TRBJ2-5, with 9 bases aligning to TRBD1. CDR3 size: 14 residues. V trimming: 5 bases; J trimming: 5 bases; junction bases outside the gene matches: 6. The germline V gene has CDR1 MNHEY and CDR2 SVGAGI. The CDR3 DNA sequence: TGTGCCAGCAGTCCACAGGGGGCTTGGGAGACCCAGTACTTC. This codes for CASSPQGAWETQYF.

The chain combines TRBV5-6 with TRBJ2-7; 10 bases map to TRBD2. In germline, CDR1 is SGHDT, CDR2 YYEEEE. With 0 bases clipped from V and 0 bases from J, the junction kept 6 bases outside the gene matches. There are 17 residues in the CDR3. The CDR3 loop reads CASSLALAGLSSYEQYF. The CDR3, as DNA: TGTGCCAGCAGCTTGGCACTAGCGGGACTGAGCTCCTACGAGCAGTACTTC.

The V call is TRBV7-9, the J call TRBJ1-2; a possible D gene is TRBD1 (6 bases). Germline V gene data show CDR1 as SEHNR and CDR2 as FQNEAQ (reference sequence). Deletions cut 2 bases from V and 7 bases from J, with 23 bases between. The CDR3 is 17 residues long. CDR3 sequence: CASSLMDRDTIGGGYTF. DNA for the CDR3: TGTGCCAGCAGCTTAATGGACAGAGACACTATTGGGGGTGGCTACACCTTC.

The chain employs TRBV6-5 and TRBJ2-5; D possibly corresponds to TRBD1 (5 bases). The V gene's germline CDR1 is MNHEY and CDR2 SVGAGI. The CDR3 has 15 residues. Between the trimmed V and J ends, which lost 2 bases and 2 bases, there was a span of 12 bases. CDR3 nucleotide sequence: TGTGCCAGCAGTTACAACGACAGTCCTCAAGAGACCCAGTACTTC. It encodes CASSYNDSPQETQYF.

Comments on this clonotype: The germline gene is not matched at one end of the junction; a read error may be the cause. The CDR3 bases are TGTGCCAGCAGCCTAGCGGGGGTTAGCTCCTACGAGCAGTACTTC. This codes for CASSLAGVSSYEQYF. The chain carries TRBV7-2 and TRBJ2-7; 10 nucleotides align to TRBD2. CDR1 is SGHTA, CDR2 FQGNSA, per germline. The CDR3 spans 15 residues.

CDR3 region: CASRPRQGARRKLFF. CDR3 DNA sequence: TGTGCCAGCAGGCCCCGACAGGGGGCCAGGCGAAAACTGTTTTTT. The chain has TRBV12-3 or TRBV12-4 and TRBJ1-4; 10 positions match TRBD1. This CDR3 has 15 amino acids. V shed 6 bases, J shed 10 bases, and the junction held 11 bases outside the gene matches.

V is TRBV7-6 and J is TRBJ2-2, with unresolved D. V gave up 5 bases and J gave up 4 bases, with 20 bases separating them. Germline V lookup: CDR1 SGHVS, CDR2 FNYEAQ. This CDR3 is built from 17 residues. CDR3 sequence (DNA): TGTGCCAGCAGCATAGGAACTGACTTGATAGGCACCGGGGAGCTGTTTTTT. This gives the protein CASSIGTDLIGTGELFF.

The chain is built from TRBV12-5 and TRBJ2-7; possible D gene TRBD2, 5 bases. The CDR3 is 13 amino acids. The germline V and J ends were trimmed by 6 bases and 2 bases, with 11 bases remaining between them. Germline CDR1 LGHNT, CDR2 FRNRAP. The CDR3 DNA follows: TGTGCTAGTGGCCCGGGGAATCCCTACGAGCAGTACTTC. This gives the protein CASGPGNPYEQYF.

V is TRBV2 and J is TRBJ2-1; tentative D call: TRBD2 (5 bases). The CDR3 spans 15 residues. Germline V gene lookup returns CDR1 SNHLY and CDR2 FYNNEI. Between the trimmed V and J ends, which lost 5 bases and 5 bases, there was a span of 16 bases. CDR3 nucleotide sequence: TGTGCCAGCAGTCCCCCTAGGGAGACTAACAATGAGCAGTTCTTC. It encodes CASSPPRETNNEQFF.

V and J are TRBV19 and TRBJ2-1; 7 bases are a match to TRBD2. Trimming cost V 3 bases and J 3 bases; bases outside gene matches: 5. The CDR3 consists of 15 residues. The germline V gene has CDR1 LNHDA and CDR2 SQIVND (reference sequence). The CDR3 coding sequence is TGTGCCAGTAGTATTCTGGCGGGGGACTACAATGAGCAGTTCTTC. As protein: CASSILAGDYNEQFF. Full variable domain (missing parts from reference TRBV19 and TRBJ2-1): DGGITQSPKYLFRKEGQNVTLSCEQNLNHDAMYWYRQDPGQGLRLIYYSQIVNDFQKGDIAEGYSVSREKKESFPLTVTSAQKNPTAFYLCASSILAGDYNEQFFGPGTRLTVL.

The chain carries TRBV20-1 and TRBJ2-1, with TRBD2 matching over 7 bases. In germline, CDR1 is DFQATT, CDR2 SNEGSKA (reference sequence). CDR3 size: 16 residues. Germline trimming cut 0 bases from V and 0 bases from J; bases unmatched to any gene: 5. The CDR3 DNA reads as TGCAGTGCTAGAGATCGGGAGGACTTCTCCTACAATGAGCAGTTCTTC. It codes for CSARDREDFSYNEQFF.

The V call is TRBV27, the J call TRBJ2-1; D not resolved. The CDR3 contains 13 residues. V lost 9 bases and J 0 bases, leaving 9 bases between the germline ends. Looked up from germline, CDR1 is MNHEY and CDR2 is SMNVEV (reference sequence). This chain's CDR3 is CASQGNSYNEQFF. The CDR3 DNA reads TGTGCCAGTCAAGGGAACTCCTACAATGAGCAGTTCTTC.

The chain couples TRBV28 to TRBJ2-3, with unresolved D. Germline-derived CDR1 and CDR2 are MDHEN and SYDVKM. CDR3 length equals 16 residues. Trimming removed 2 bases at V and 2 bases at J, with 14 bases between. In DNA form, the CDR3 reads TGTGCCAGCAGTTTAAATGGCCTAGATGACACAGATACGCAGTATTTT. The encoded protein is CASSLNGLDDTDTQYF.

The chain is built from TRBV3-1 and TRBJ2-7, with 10 bases matching TRBD1. The CDR3 is made up of 17 amino acids. V was clipped by 0 bases and J by 1 base; unmatched bases: 6. Germline V gives CDR1 LGHDT, CDR2 YNNKEL (reference sequence). CDR3 in amino acids: CASSQDSAGQGSYEQYF. For the CDR3, the DNA is TGTGCCAGCAGCCAAGATTCAGCGGGACAGGGGTCCTACGAGCAGTACTTC.

The V gene is TRBV2, the J gene TRBJ1-1; a possible D gene is TRBD1 (5 bases). V lost 5 bases and J lost 10, with 8 bases in between. The CDR3 runs to 10 residues. Germline lookup yields CDR1 SNHLY and CDR2 FYNNEI. For the CDR3, the DNA is TGTGCCAGCAGTTTCGGGGGAGCTTTCTTT. Translating gives CASSFGGAFF.

For the CDR3, the DNA is TGCAGTGCTAGGGGACAGGGGACCGGGGAGCTGTTTTTT. As protein: CSARGQGTGELFF. The chain carries TRBV20-1 and TRBJ2-2, with 10 bases identical to TRBD1. The germline gives CDR1 DFQATT, CDR2 SNEGSKA (reference sequence). Germline trimming cut 3 bases from V and 5 bases from J; bases unmatched to any gene: 0. CDR3 length: 13 amino acids.

This sequence joins TRBV27 and TRBJ2-3; unclear D gene. Germline CDR1 is MNHEY and CDR2 is SMNVEV (reference sequence). CDR3 length: 13 residues. The ends were cut back, 1 base at V and 3 bases at J, with 5 bases in the middle. The CDR3 DNA reads TGTGCCAGCAGTTTATGGAGTACAGATACGCAGTATTTT. It encodes CASSLWSTDTQYF.

V usage is TRBV6-1 and J usage is TRBJ1-5, with D possibly matching TRBD1 (5 bases). V lost 0 bases, J lost 5 bases, and 20 bases lay in between. This CDR3 is 18 amino acids long. Germline V gene sequence: CDR1 MNHNS, CDR2 SASEGT. In DNA form, the CDR3 reads TGTGCCAGCAGTGAAGCGCTTCGGGGGGTCGGGATAGATCAGCCCCAGCATTTT. Translation: CASSEALRGVGIDQPQHF.

The chain is built from TRBV20-1 and TRBJ1-6; a weak D match, TRBD1 (5 bases). The V gene lost 3 bases and the J gene lost 3 bases, with 12 bases spanning the gap. Germline V gene lookup returns CDR1 DFQATT and CDR2 SNEGSKA (reference sequence). This CDR3 is built from 15 residues. CDR3 loop: CSASGPQGYNSPLHF. The CDR3 nucleotides are TGCAGTGCTAGTGGGCCCCAGGGCTATAATTCACCCCTCCACTTT.

V and J are TRBV14 and TRBJ2-3; no definite D call. Per the germline V gene, CDR1 is SGHDN and CDR2 is FVKESK. V was shortened by 1 base and J by 3 bases, with 11 bases between the two germline ends. The CDR3 is made up of 15 amino acids. DNA of the CDR3: TGTGCCAGCAGCCAAGTAATGGGAAGTACAGATACGCAGTATTTT. This codes for CASSQVMGSTDTQYF.